This T cell receptor (beta chain) is from a study of early T cells in non-severe SARS-CoV-2 infection. The wider study: Bulk RNA from unsorted whole blood was sequenced; chains were unpaired.

This clonotype appeared a few times. Its antigen is currently unknown. The CDR3 length is 14 residues. Study-wide findings and caveats: Clonotype matching in VDJdb favored anti-spike CD8 responses and did not capture private and CD4 specificities.

Unique molecular identifiers tagged individual cDNA molecules. TCRdb re-called the 5' RACE reads with MiXCR, one entry per CDR3 protein. The sample records approximately 120,000 distinct CDR3 sequences, under 15% being singletons. The specimen was whole blood. The sequence was obtained from an adult who was a healthcare worker with PCR-confirmed SARS-CoV-2 infection or an uninfected control (not recorded which). The V call is TRBV12-2, the J call TRBJ1-3. TRBV12-2 is annotated as a pseudogene. The CDR3 bases are TGTGCAAGTCGCTTAGCAGGAAATGGAAACACCATATATTTT. As protein: CASRLAGNGNTIYF.